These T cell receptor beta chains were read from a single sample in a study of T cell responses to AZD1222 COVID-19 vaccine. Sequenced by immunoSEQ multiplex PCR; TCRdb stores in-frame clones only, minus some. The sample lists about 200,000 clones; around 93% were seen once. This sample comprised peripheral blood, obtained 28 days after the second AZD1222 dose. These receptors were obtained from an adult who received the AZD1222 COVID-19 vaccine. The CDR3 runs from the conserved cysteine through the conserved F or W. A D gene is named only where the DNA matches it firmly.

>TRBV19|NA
CASSIYLYQETQYF
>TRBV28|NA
CASVLQGGSYEQYF
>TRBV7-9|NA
CASSDPNTREQYF
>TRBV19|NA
CASSIGGGSGGAFF
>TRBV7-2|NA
CASSYYQGTNQPQHF
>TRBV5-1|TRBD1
CASSGDSPYEQYF
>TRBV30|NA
CAWSWGGLTDTQYF
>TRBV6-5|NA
CASSYSGQANTEAFF
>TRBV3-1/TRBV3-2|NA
CASSQAAGGANTGELFF
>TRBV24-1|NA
CATSDRTGFTDTQYF
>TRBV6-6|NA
CASSPNRGGRTDTQYF
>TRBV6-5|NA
CASSYIGTGELFF
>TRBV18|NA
CASSPPQGYEQYF
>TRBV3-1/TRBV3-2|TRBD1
CASSQSNRGHSTDTQYF
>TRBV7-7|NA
CASSLRTLTGELFF
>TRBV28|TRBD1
CASSPRARGREAFF
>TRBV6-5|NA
CASREGLGNTIYF
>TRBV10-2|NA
CASSVGVIGEKLFF
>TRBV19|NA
CASSTTGMSNQPQHF
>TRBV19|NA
CASERSREDWDTEAFF
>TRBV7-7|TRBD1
CASSSTGSSYNEQFF
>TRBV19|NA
CASSGGGGYYGYTF